The 15 T cell receptor beta chains reported below all come from one sample, sequenced in a study of beta chain features in type 1 diabetes. Expressed TCRB transcripts were sequenced because the isolated RNA had all been reverse transcribed beforehand. The data were produced by immunoSEQ multiplex PCR, yet TCRdb's version contains in-frame clones alone and is incomplete. Counted here are 150,000 to 200,000 clones, roughly 8% occurring once; the ten biggest clones make up more than 0.5%. These TCRs' antigens remain unknown. Whole-study findings and limits: TCRB CDR3s were moderately but significantly shorter in Type 1 diabetes patients in all four CD4+ subsets.

Material: central memory CD4+ T cells from blood. The receptor source for this set is a woman between 18 and 29 years old with type 1 diabetes.

Here the CDR3 DNA reads TGTGCCAGCTCACCTGGGACAGGGTATGTGTACGAGCAGTACTTC. Residues: CASSPGTGYVYEQYF. The chain is built from TRBV18 and TRBJ2-7; 9 bases align to TRBD1. CDR3 length equals 15 residues. Germline V lookup: CDR1 KGHSH, CDR2 LQKENI. The V segment lost 3 bases and the J segment 4 bases; nucleotides outside the gene matches: 7. The full variable domain, completed using reference TRBV18 and TRBJ2-7, is NAGVMQNPRHLVRRRGQEARLRCSPMKGHSHVYWYRQLPEEGLKFMVYLQKENIIDESGMPKERFSAEFPKEGPSILRIQQVVRGDSAAYFCASSPGTGYVYEQYFGPGTRLTVT.

The chain has TRBV7-2 and TRBJ2-5; 9 nucleotides align to TRBD1. With 4 bases clipped from V and 5 bases from J, the junction kept 5 bases outside the gene matches. Germline CDR1 SGHTA, CDR2 FQGNSA. CDR3 length: 14 amino acids. The DNA for the CDR3 is TGTGCCAGCAGCTCCGGGACAGGGAGGGAGACCCAGTACTTC. Protein sequence: CASSSGTGRETQYF.

This chain joins TRBV7-2 and TRBJ1-2, with D perhaps matching TRBD1 (5 bases). Trimming shortened V by 3 bases and J by 8 bases, and 13 bases separated the two germline ends. From germline, CDR1 is SGHTA and CDR2 FQGNSA. This CDR3 comprises 13 residues. CDR3 sequence reads: CASSFAGAGGYTF. The CDR3 DNA follows: TGTGCCAGCAGCTTTGCTGGGGCTGGGGGCTACACCTTC.

V and J are TRBV15 and TRBJ2-1; D ambiguous. The CDR3 consists of 15 residues. Trimming removed 1 base at V and 6 bases at J, with 13 bases between. Germline V gene data show CDR1 as LNHNV and CDR2 as YYDKDF (reference sequence). The CDR3 loop reads CATSRGIALSNEQFF. DNA of the CDR3: TGTGCCACCAGCAGAGGTATTGCGTTGAGCAATGAGCAGTTCTTC.

CDR3: CASSLVGENIQYF. DNA of the CDR3: TGCGCCAGCAGCTTGGTAGGGGAAAACATTCAGTACTTC. The V gene is TRBV5-1, the J gene TRBJ2-4; tentative D call: TRBD1 (5 bases). Germline V gene lookup returns CDR1 SGHRS and CDR2 YFSETQ. The CDR3 loop spans 13 amino acids. V was clipped by 0 bases and J by 5 bases, with 6 bases between them. The variable domain in full, completed from reference TRBV5-1 and TRBJ2-4, reads KAGVTQTPRYLIKTRGQQVTLSCSPISGHRSVSWYQQTPGQGLQFLFEYFSETQRNKGNFPGRFSGRQFSNSRSEMNVSTLELGDSALYLCASSLVGENIQYFGAGTRLSVL.

This clone was detected a few times. The rearrangement joins TRBV14 to TRBJ2-1; no definite D call. The germline V gene has CDR1 SGHDN and CDR2 FVKESK. This CDR3 has 14 residues. The V end lost 0 bases, the J end lost 7 bases, and 10 bases lay between the germline ends. The DNA for the CDR3 is TGTGCCAGCAGCCAAGATTTTACGGAGAATGAGCAGTTCTTC. As protein: CASSQDFTENEQFF.

This clone came up a few times. The chain recombines TRBV7-2 with TRBJ2-2; D not resolved. The CDR3 loop spans 14 amino acids. Deletions cut 4 bases from V and 7 bases from J, with 13 bases between. Germline CDR1 and CDR2: SGHTA and FQGNSA. This chain's CDR3 is CASSSRGGFGELFF. The DNA for the CDR3 is TGTGCCAGCAGCTCAAGAGGTGGCTTCGGGGAGCTGTTTTTT.

The rearrangement joins TRBV10-3 to TRBJ2-7, with no clear D. Deletions cut 4 bases from V and 2 bases from J, with 15 bases between. This CDR3 is built from 15 residues. Germline CDR1 and CDR2: ENHRY and SYGVKD. The CDR3 spells CAISAGISNTYEQYF. CDR3 nucleotide sequence: TGTGCCATCAGTGCTGGTATTTCTAATACCTACGAGCAGTACTTC.

In regard to this clone: This specimen includes other DNA sequences encoding the same CDR3. This chain links TRBV18 with TRBJ1-1, with a possible D match to TRBD1 (5 bases). Trimming left V 2 bases short and J 4 bases short, with 11 bases between. Germline V gene data show CDR1 as KGHSH and CDR2 as LQKENI. The CDR3 totals 14 residues. The chain's CDR3 is CASSPRGQGTEAFF. CDR3 nucleotides: TGTGCCAGCTCACCAAGGGGCCAGGGCACTGAAGCTTTCTTT.

The chain has TRBV5-1 and TRBJ2-5; no reliable D call. The germline gives CDR1 SGHRS, CDR2 YFSETQ. Deletions cut 6 bases from V and 4 bases from J, with 13 bases between. The CDR3 sequence is 13 residues long. The chain's CDR3 is CASTMPGPETQYF. Written as DNA, the CDR3 is TGCGCCAGCACCATGCCGGGTCCAGAGACCCAGTACTTC.

The chain employs TRBV5-1 and TRBJ1-1; D ambiguous. CDR3 length: 16 residues. The V end was cut by 4 bases, the J end by 1 base, with 17 bases between. Germline CDR1 is SGHRS and CDR2 is YFSETQ. DNA of the CDR3: TGCGCCAGCAGCGGAATGGTGGGCCTCGGGAACACTGAAGCTTTCTTT. The encoded protein is CASSGMVGLGNTEAFF.

This clone was counted between two and nine times. The chain joins TRBV23-1 to TRBJ2-3; no definite D call. TRBV23-1 is designated an ORF whose function remains uncertain. Between the trimmed V and J ends, which lost 0 bases and 2 bases, there was a span of 15 bases. CDR3 length: 17 amino acids. The CDR3 nucleotides read TGCGCCAGCAGTCAATCCCTGGGCAGGCCTGTCACAGATACGCAGTATTTT. Protein: CASSQSLGRPVTDTQYF.

This clone has just a few counts. The chain couples TRBV11-2 to TRBJ2-7, with 8 bases lining up with TRBD2. CDR3 length equals 13 residues. CDR1 SGHAT and CDR2 FQNNGV come from the germline V gene. V trimming: 6 bases; J trimming: 6 bases; junction bases outside the gene matches: 7. The CDR3 DNA reads as TGTGCCAGCAGTCTACCGGGGGGGACCGAGCAGTACTTC. Translation gives CASSLPGGTEQYF.

This clone was seen more than once but under ten times. The V and J genes are TRBV5-6 and TRBJ2-4; D is possibly TRBD1 (6 bases). This CDR3 spans 14 amino acids. In germline, CDR1 is SGHDT, CDR2 YYEEEE. V lost 0 bases and J 8 bases, leaving 12 bases between the germline ends. The CDR3 sequence: CASSLVGASDIQYF. In nucleotides, the CDR3 is TGTGCCAGCAGCTTGGTGGGGGCTTCTGACATTCAGTACTTC.

This clone was observed a few times. The chain joins TRBV7-9 to TRBJ1-3; D may be TRBD1 (6 bases). Germline CDR1 SEHNR, CDR2 FQNEAQ (reference sequence). The V end was cut by 7 bases, the J end by 0 bases, with 10 bases between. There are 14 residues in the CDR3. CDR3 sequence reads: CASNDRNSGNTIYF. For the CDR3, the DNA is TGTGCCAGCAACGACAGGAACTCTGGAAACACCATATATTTT.